These 17 T cell receptor beta chains were all obtained from the same sample, sequenced in a study of T cell repertoires in cytomegalovirus infection. In TCRdb, the reads were re-called with MiXCR into one record per CDR3 protein. The sample shows 60,000 to 75,000 distinct CDR3 sequences, approximately 3.6% of them seen only once. The sequenced material came from PBMCs. Source of these receptors: a human donor in good health (CMV status not recorded). Some clones in this sample may be carry-over from other donors' samples.

At least ten counts were recorded for this clonotype. This chain connects TRBV7-8 to TRBJ2-1; D call uncertain. This CDR3 is 21 amino acids long. V gave up 4 bases and J gave up 0 bases, with 28 bases separating them. Germline lookup yields CDR1 SGHVS and CDR2 FQNEAQ. The CDR3 DNA sequence: TGTGCCAGCAGCTGGGCTGAGGCGTTGCCCGGTGGGATTAGCTCCTACAATGAGCAGTTCTTC. It specifies CASSWAEALPGGISSYNEQFF.

At least ten counts were recorded for this clonotype. V gene TRBV7-2 combines with J gene TRBJ1-1; perhaps TRBD1 as D (6 bases). The CDR3 consists of 14 residues. Germline V gene lookup returns CDR1 SGHTA and CDR2 FQGNSA. V was cut by 5 bases and J by 5 bases, with 15 bases left in between. DNA of the CDR3: TGTGCCAGCAGCGCGACCCCAGGGGTGACTGAAGCTTTCTTT. Translating gives CASSATPGVTEAFF.

This clonotype was detected ten times or more. The V gene is TRBV12-3 or TRBV12-4, the J gene TRBJ1-2, with D possibly being TRBD1 (5 bases). Trimming stripped 5 bases from V and 5 bases from J, with 12 bases between. The CDR3 length is 13 residues. In DNA form, the CDR3 reads TGTGCCAGCAGTACCCTTGGGGGATATGGCTACACCTTC. Residues: CASSTLGGYGYTF.

This clonotype was seen many times. The V gene is TRBV7-3, the J gene TRBJ2-5, with 10 bases identical to TRBD1. CDR1 and CDR2 (germline): SGHTA, FQGTGA. With 5 bases clipped from V and 2 bases from J, the junction kept 8 bases outside the gene matches. This CDR3 has 16 residues. The CDR3 DNA reads TGTGCCAGCAGCCCAGGGGACAGGGGAGGACAAGAGACCCAGTACTTC. Translating it yields CASSPGDRGGQETQYF. Looking up the rest from reference TRBV7-3 and TRBJ2-5 gives the full variable domain: GAGVSQTPSNKVTEKGKYVELRCDPISGHTALYWYRQSLGQGPEFLIYFQGTGAADDSGLPNDRFFAVRPEGSVSTLKIQRTERGDSAVYLCASSPGDRGGQETQYFGPGTRLLVL.

This clonotype was seen repeatedly, ten times or more. The J gene is TRBJ1-1, the V gene TRBV12-5; D unresolved. This CDR3 has 16 amino acids. Trimming removed 0 bases at V and 1 base at J, with 12 bases between. Germline V gene data show CDR1 as LGHNT and CDR2 as FRNRAP. CDR3 loop: CASGLVLPSGNTEAFF. Here the CDR3 DNA reads TGTGCTAGTGGTTTGGTACTTCCGTCCGGGAACACTGAAGCTTTCTTT.

This clonotype was picked up many times. The chain combines TRBV7-2 with TRBJ1-2; no clear D gene. CDR1 is SGHTA and CDR2 is FQGNSA in the germline V gene. The CDR3 loop spans 17 amino acids. V was pared by 4 bases and J by 9 bases, with 27 bases between. The CDR3 here is CASSSGPNSPSWGSYTF. The CDR3 coding sequence is TGTGCCAGCAGCTCCGGACCAAACAGCCCTTCTTGGGGAAGCTACACCTTC.

In its sample, this clonotype was seen many times. This chain connects TRBV7-2 to TRBJ1-2; D not certain. This CDR3 is built from 15 residues. V lost 2 bases, J lost 1 base, and 11 bases lay in between. Germline CDR1 SGHTA, CDR2 FQGNSA. The CDR3 nucleotides read TGTGCCAGCAGCTTATCTTTTGCTCATAACTATGGCTACACCTTC. It is translated as CASSLSFAHNYGYTF.

This clonotype was observed many times. The rearrangement links TRBV7-2 to TRBJ2-5; 7 nucleotides match TRBD2. V lost 6 bases to trimming and J lost 2 bases; unmatched junction nucleotides: 6. Per germline, CDR1 SGHTA and CDR2 FQGNSA. This CDR3 spans 14 amino acids. The CDR3 sequence: CASSYNSGQETQYF. CDR3 sequence (DNA): TGTGCCAGCAGTTATAATAGCGGGCAAGAGACCCAGTACTTC.

In its sample, this clonotype was seen many times. V is TRBV11-3 and J is TRBJ1-4; D remains ambiguous. Per germline, CDR1 SGHNT and CDR2 YENEEA. The CDR3 contains 15 residues. Between the trimmed V and J ends, which lost 5 bases and 3 bases, there was a span of 13 bases. The CDR3 nucleotides read TGTGCCAGCAGCGCTCGGACGGCTTCTAATGAAAAACTGTTTTTT. Amino acids: CASSARTASNEKLFF.

The table lists this clonotype with many counts. J is TRBJ1-1 and V is TRBV27, with 8 bases lining up with TRBD1. Germline CDR1 MNHEY, CDR2 SMNVEV (reference sequence). The CDR3 covers 13 residues. The J segment lost 6 bases and the V segment lost 5 bases, leaving 5 bases of the junction unmatched. CDR3 coding DNA: TGTGCCAGCAGTACGACAGGGGCGGCTGAAGCTTTCTTT. As protein: CASSTTGAAEAFF.

The table lists this clonotype with many counts. For the CDR3, the DNA is TGTGCCAGCAGCTTGTTTGGTCGGGTGGACCCTGGAGCTTTCTTT. As protein: CASSLFGRVDPGAFF. The chain employs TRBV5-4 and TRBJ1-1, with unresolved D. V shed 1 base and J shed 10 bases, with 20 bases lying between them. This CDR3 is 15 amino acids long. Germline-derived CDR1 and CDR2 are SGHNT and YYREEE (reference sequence).

This clonotype appeared many times. V and J are TRBV7-2 and TRBJ1-2; D unresolved. Per the germline V gene, CDR1 is SGHTA and CDR2 is FQGNSA. Trimming cost V 6 bases and J 1 base, with 21 bases left between them. The CDR3 covers 17 residues. CDR3: CASSLDPRQFSNYGYTF. The CDR3 region has the DNA TGTGCCAGCAGTCTCGACCCAAGGCAGTTTAGTAACTATGGCTACACCTTC.

The chain couples TRBV14 to TRBJ2-5; D perhaps matches TRBD1 (6 bases). V gave up 0 bases and J gave up 6 bases, with 17 bases separating them. This CDR3 has 16 amino acids. Germline V gene sequence: CDR1 SGHDN, CDR2 FVKESK. CDR3 region: CASSQDLPRGAQTQYF. The CDR3 coding sequence is TGTGCCAGCAGCCAAGATTTACCCAGGGGAGCCCAGACCCAGTACTTC.

This clonotype was detected ten times or more. The chain has TRBV12-3 or TRBV12-4 and TRBJ2-1; TRBD2 might be the D (7 bases). The CDR3 length is 15 residues. V shed 3 bases and J shed 7 bases, with 16 bases lying between them. CDR3 sequence (DNA): TGTGCCAGCAGTTTTGGGGGGGCCGTCGAAAATGAGCAGTTCTTC. The encoded protein is CASSFGGAVENEQFF.

Ten or more counts support this clonotype. This sequence joins TRBV7-2 and TRBJ2-7; 9 bases map to TRBD1. The CDR3 is 18 residues long. Germline V lookup: CDR1 SGHTA, CDR2 FQGNSA. V shed 6 bases, J shed 2 bases, and the junction held 17 bases outside the gene matches. CDR3 nucleotide sequence: TGTGCCAGCAGTTTTCGTGGACCACAGGGGGCGCAAGCCTACGAGCAGTACTTC. Amino acid sequence: CASSFRGPQGAQAYEQYF.

This clonotype was observed many times. The chain employs TRBV7-2 and TRBJ2-7; unclear D gene. This CDR3 comprises 15 residues. V was shortened by 5 bases and J by 3 bases, with 17 bases between the two germline ends. Germline loops: CDR1 SGHTA, CDR2 FQGNSA. The CDR3: CASSPHEFRLYEQYF. The DNA of the CDR3 is TGTGCCAGCAGCCCCCATGAGTTCAGGCTCTACGAGCAGTACTTC.

There are many counts of this clonotype. V usage is TRBV7-2 and J usage is TRBJ2-2, with TRBD2 identical over 10 bases. With 6 bases clipped from V and 5 bases from J, the junction kept 6 bases outside the gene matches. CDR3 length: 15 amino acids. Germline assignment: CDR1 SGHTA and CDR2 FQGNSA. CDR3 in DNA: TGTGCCAGCAGTCTAGCGGGAGAGGGGACCGGGGAGCTGTTTTTT. It specifies CASSLAGEGTGELFF.